These 19 T cell receptor beta chains were all obtained from the same sample, sequenced in a study of blood T cell repertoires in COVID-19. Clones were read by immunoSEQ multiplex PCR, and TCRdb kept only the in-frame ones, dropping some. This sample has about 230,000 clones, with roughly nine tenths found just once. Material: PBMCs or T cells enriched from blood (not recorded which). Source of these receptors: a woman between 45 and 65 years old in a cohort exposed to, infected with or recovered from COVID-19 (not recorded which).

V gene TRBV7-9 combines with J gene TRBJ1-2, with a tentative D call TRBD1 (5 bases). The germline CDR1 and CDR2 sequences are SEHNR and FQNEAQ (reference sequence). There are 15 residues in the CDR3. Trimming removed 5 bases at V and 4 bases at J, with 17 bases between. The CDR3 bases are TGTGCCAGCAGCCTCGGGCAGGGCCGTGGCTATGGCTACACCTTC. Its translation: CASSLGQGRGYGYTF.

This clone was picked up one time. The genes are TRBV9 and TRBJ2-2, with a tentative D call TRBD1 (6 bases). V dropped 4 bases and J dropped 5 bases, with 12 bases sitting between them. In germline, CDR1 is SGDLS, CDR2 YYNGEE. The length of the CDR3 is 14 residues. CDR3 loop: CASSPTGWTGELFF. The CDR3 nucleotides are TGTGCCAGCAGCCCAACAGGGTGGACCGGGGAGCTGTTTTTT.

This rearrangement joins TRBV2 to TRBJ1-5, with TRBD1 as a possible D gene (6 bases). This CDR3 has 15 amino acids. Trimming removed 6 bases from V and 1 base from J, with 13 bases in between. Germline V lookup: CDR1 SNHLY, CDR2 FYNNEI. The CDR3 DNA reads TGTGCCAGCAGGGGAGTTACAGGGAGCAATCAGCCCCAGCATTTT. This gives the protein CASRGVTGSNQPQHF.

The rearrangement uses TRBV20-1 and TRBJ1-4; 9 bases map to TRBD1. The CDR3 has 14 residues. Germline V lookup: CDR1 DFQATT, CDR2 SNEGSKA (reference sequence). The junction had 7 bases not matched to a gene; V was cut back by 3 bases and J by 8 bases. CDR3 DNA: TGCAGTGCTAGTCAGACAGGGGGAAGGGAAAAACTGTTTTTT. This translates into CSASQTGGREKLFF.

V usage is TRBV10-3 and J usage is TRBJ1-1; D possibly corresponds to TRBD1 (5 bases). CDR1 ENHRY and CDR2 SYGVKD come from the germline V gene. The CDR3 spans 13 residues. The ends were cut back, 10 bases at V and 0 bases at J, with 12 bases in the middle. CDR3 region: CATTDSLNTEAFF. CDR3 sequence (DNA): TGTGCCACCACCGACAGCCTGAACACTGAAGCTTTCTTT.

CDR3 in amino acids: CASTFVDTQYF. CDR3 DNA: TGTGCCAGCACATTTGTGGATACGCAGTATTTT. V gene TRBV6-5 combines with J gene TRBJ2-3; D is unresolved. Germline CDR1 is MNHEY and CDR2 is SVGAGI. The CDR3 contains 11 residues. Between the trimmed V and J ends, which lost 7 bases and 6 bases, there was a span of 8 bases.

This chain joins TRBV7-2 and TRBJ1-2; TRBD1 aligns across 8 bases. This CDR3 is built from 15 residues. The germline V gene encodes CDR1 SGHTA and CDR2 FQGNSA. The ends lost 5 bases at V and 4 bases at J; junction bases unmatched: 9. CDR3 nucleotide sequence: TGTGCCAGCAGCCTCTCAGGGGGCGCAGGCTATGGCTACACCTTC. As protein: CASSLSGGAGYGYTF.

The chain combines TRBV5-6 with TRBJ1-2; D call uncertain. The CDR3 is made up of 14 amino acids. Germline CDR1 reads SGHDT; CDR2 reads YYEEEE. Deletions cut 2 bases from V and 7 bases from J, with 15 bases between. The CDR3 region has the DNA TGTGCCAGCAGCTTTAGCTCTAACAAAATTGGCTACACCTTC. This encodes CASSFSSNKIGYTF.

The gene calls are TRBV12-3 or TRBV12-4 and TRBJ1-5; no clear D gene. The V end was cut by 4 bases, the J end by 11 bases, with 15 bases between. CDR3 size: 13 residues. CDR3: CASSWSTSVAQHF. In DNA form, the CDR3 reads TGTGCCAGCAGTTGGTCCACATCTGTGGCCCAGCATTTT.

In this sample, this clone turned up once. This chain uses TRBV5-8 with TRBJ2-1; unclear D gene. This CDR3 is built from 12 residues. CDR1 and CDR2 (germline): SGHTS, YDEGEE. V dropped 4 bases and J dropped 5 bases, with 7 bases sitting between them. Here the CDR3 reads CASSGQNNEQFF. CDR3 sequence (DNA): TGTGCCAGCAGCGGGCAGAACAATGAGCAGTTCTTC.

V and J are TRBV4-1 and TRBJ1-1; no clear D. Germline V gives CDR1 MGHRA, CDR2 YSYEKL. V dropped 0 bases and J dropped 0 bases, with 8 bases sitting between them. This CDR3 contains 15 residues. The CDR3 region is CASSQETEMNTEAFF. CDR3 DNA sequence: TGCGCCAGCAGCCAAGAGACTGAGATGAACACTGAAGCTTTCTTT.

This clone was seen only once. The V call is TRBV28, the J call TRBJ1-5; D is unresolved. Trimming pared 8 bases from V and 5 bases from J, leaving 10 bases between. Per germline, CDR1 MDHEN and CDR2 SYDVKM. The CDR3 has 12 amino acids. CDR3 DNA sequence: TGTGCCAGCTTGGCCAACCATCAGCCCCAGCATTTT. Amino acids: CASLANHQPQHF.

V is TRBV30 and J is TRBJ2-2; D uncertain. Trimming pared 0 bases from V and 4 bases from J, leaving 9 bases between. This CDR3 is 14 amino acids long. Looked up from germline, CDR1 is GTSNPN and CDR2 is SVGIG (reference sequence). In DNA form, the CDR3 reads TGTGCCTGGAGTGTACCGGGTGGCACCGGGGAGCTGTTTTTT. The encoded protein is CAWSVPGGTGELFF.

The CDR3 here is CASSNPRQVMNTEAFF. CDR3 bases: TGTGCCAGCAGCAACCCCCGACAGGTTATGAACACTGAAGCTTTCTTT. The chain is built from TRBV28 and TRBJ1-1; D possibly corresponds to TRBD1 (6 bases). Trimming cost V 6 bases and J 0 bases, with 17 bases left between them. The CDR3 spans 16 residues. CDR1 MDHEN and CDR2 SYDVKM come from the germline V gene.

This chain uses TRBV7-2 with TRBJ1-1; D is unresolved. The CDR3 totals 12 residues. V shed 5 bases and J shed 6 bases, with 10 bases lying between them. The germline gives CDR1 SGHTA, CDR2 FQGNSA. CDR3 DNA: TGTGCCAGCAGCGCCTATGTAGCTGAAGCTTTCTTT. As protein: CASSAYVAEAFF.

The chain employs TRBV6-5 and TRBJ1-5; D remains unclear. The CDR3 spans 13 residues. V was trimmed by 6 bases and J by 4 bases, leaving 10 bases between them. Germline V gives CDR1 MNHEY, CDR2 SVGAGI. Here the CDR3 DNA reads TGTGCCAGCAGCCCCACGGGGAATCAGCCCCAGCATTTT. This translates into CASSPTGNQPQHF.

V gene TRBV7-9 combines with J gene TRBJ2-1; the match to TRBD1 covers 10 bases. The V and J ends lost 6 bases and 9 bases, in that order; junction bases with no gene match: 11. This CDR3 has 15 amino acids. Germline V gene sequence: CDR1 SEHNR, CDR2 FQNEAQ (reference sequence). This chain's CDR3 is CASRFGTGVFGEQFF. The CDR3 DNA is TGTGCCAGCAGGTTCGGGACAGGGGTTTTCGGTGAGCAGTTCTTC.

The V call is TRBV19, the J call TRBJ1-1, with TRBD1 matching 7 bases. Trimming cost V 3 bases and J 6 bases; bases outside gene matches: 16. The CDR3 has 17 residues. Germline loops: CDR1 LNHDA, CDR2 SQIVND (reference sequence). CDR3 in amino acids: CASSIQRGPLGLSEAFF. The CDR3 DNA sequence: TGTGCCAGTAGTATCCAAAGGGGGCCCTTGGGTCTGTCTGAAGCTTTCTTT.

J is TRBJ2-7 and V is TRBV3-1 (or the pseudogene TRBV3-2); 8 nucleotides align to TRBD2. This CDR3 is 16 amino acids long. The germline gives CDR1 LGHDT, CDR2 YNNKEL (reference sequence). Unmatched junction bases numbered 8, after V lost 1 base and J lost 3 bases. CDR3 region: CASSQVPTGGNYEQYF. CDR3 DNA: TGTGCCAGCAGCCAAGTTCCAACGGGGGGGAACTACGAGCAGTACTTC.